This T cell receptor beta chain was identified during a study of T cells after yellow fever vaccination. Study-level points and caveats: Though it reached lower strength, the secondary response hit its peak faster, day 5 versus 15.

One entry per CDR3 protein results from TCRdb running MiXCR on the 5' RACE reads. The table records some 500,000 distinct CDR3 sequences, around an eighth of them present only once. Germline V CDR1 and CDR2: LGHDT, YNNKEL (reference sequence). CDR3 length equals 16 residues. V shed 3 bases and J shed 6 bases, with 19 bases lying between them. This clonotype has more than one count but fewer than ten. What it binds is not known. The TCR comes from a man aged 30-40 years who received the YFV17D yellow fever vaccine. The material was PBMCs, obtained on the day of the yellow fever booster vaccination. The genes are TRBV3-1 and TRBJ2-3; maybe TRBD2 (6 bases). This CDR3 reads CASSQRAVGGVDTQYF. CDR3 bases: TGTGCCAGCAGCCAGAGAGCGGTTGGAGGGGTGGATACGCAGTATTTT.